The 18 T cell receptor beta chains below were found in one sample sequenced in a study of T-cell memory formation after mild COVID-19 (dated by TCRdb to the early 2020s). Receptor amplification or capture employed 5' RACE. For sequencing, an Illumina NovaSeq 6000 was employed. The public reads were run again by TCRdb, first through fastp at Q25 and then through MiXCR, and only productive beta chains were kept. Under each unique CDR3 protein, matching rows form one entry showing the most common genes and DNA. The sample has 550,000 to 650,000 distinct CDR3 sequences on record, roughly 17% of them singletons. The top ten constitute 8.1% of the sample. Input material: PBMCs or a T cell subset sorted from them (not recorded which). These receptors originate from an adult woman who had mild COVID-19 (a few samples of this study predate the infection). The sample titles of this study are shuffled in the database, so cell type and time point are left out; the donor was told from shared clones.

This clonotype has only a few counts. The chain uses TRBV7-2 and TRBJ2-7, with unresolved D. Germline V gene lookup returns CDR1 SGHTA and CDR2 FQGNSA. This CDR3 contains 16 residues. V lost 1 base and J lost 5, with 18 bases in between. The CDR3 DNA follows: TGTGCCAGCAGCTTAGGGGGTGACGGGTCTTGGGACGAGCAGTACTTC. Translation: CASSLGGDGSWDEQYF.

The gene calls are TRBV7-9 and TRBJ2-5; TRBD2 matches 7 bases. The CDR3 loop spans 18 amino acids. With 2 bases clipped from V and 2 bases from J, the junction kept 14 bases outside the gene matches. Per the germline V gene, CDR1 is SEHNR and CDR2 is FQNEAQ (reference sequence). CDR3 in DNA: TGTGCCAGCAGCTTACACCCCCCAGGACTAGGGGCTCAAGAGACCCAGTACTTC. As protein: CASSLHPPGLGAQETQYF.

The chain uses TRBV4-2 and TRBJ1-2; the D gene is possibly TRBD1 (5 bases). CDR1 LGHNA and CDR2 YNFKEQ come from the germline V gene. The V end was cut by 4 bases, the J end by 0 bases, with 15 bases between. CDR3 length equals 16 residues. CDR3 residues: CASSLHRGLANYGYTF. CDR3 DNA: TGTGCCAGCAGCCTGCACCGGGGCCTTGCTAACTATGGCTACACCTTC.

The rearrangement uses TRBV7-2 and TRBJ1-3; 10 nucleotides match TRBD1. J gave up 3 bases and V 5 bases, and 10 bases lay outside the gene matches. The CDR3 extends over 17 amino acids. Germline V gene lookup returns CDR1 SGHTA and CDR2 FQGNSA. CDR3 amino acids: CASSARPGQGHGNTIYF. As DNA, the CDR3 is TGTGCCAGCAGCGCCCGTCCGGGACAGGGGCATGGAAACACCATATATTTT.

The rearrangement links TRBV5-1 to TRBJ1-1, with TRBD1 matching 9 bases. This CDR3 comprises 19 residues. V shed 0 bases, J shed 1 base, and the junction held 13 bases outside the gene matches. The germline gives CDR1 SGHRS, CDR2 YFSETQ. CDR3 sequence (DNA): TGCGCCAGCAGCTTGGCCCGTAATGAGGGACAGGGTAGGAACACTGAAGCTTTCTTT. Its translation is CASSLARNEGQGRNTEAFF.

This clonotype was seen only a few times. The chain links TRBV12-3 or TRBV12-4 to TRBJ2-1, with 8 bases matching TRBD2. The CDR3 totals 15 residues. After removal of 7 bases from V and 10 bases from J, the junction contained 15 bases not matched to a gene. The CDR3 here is CASKPSGREAGEQFF. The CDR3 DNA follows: TGTGCCAGCAAGCCATCTGGGCGGGAGGCGGGAGAGCAGTTCTTC.

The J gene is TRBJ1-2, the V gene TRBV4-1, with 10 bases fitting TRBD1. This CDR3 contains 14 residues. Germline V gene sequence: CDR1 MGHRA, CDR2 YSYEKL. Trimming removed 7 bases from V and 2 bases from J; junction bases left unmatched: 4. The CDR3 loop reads CASTTGQGNYGYTF. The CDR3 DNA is TGCGCCAGCACCACGGGACAGGGGAACTATGGCTACACCTTC.

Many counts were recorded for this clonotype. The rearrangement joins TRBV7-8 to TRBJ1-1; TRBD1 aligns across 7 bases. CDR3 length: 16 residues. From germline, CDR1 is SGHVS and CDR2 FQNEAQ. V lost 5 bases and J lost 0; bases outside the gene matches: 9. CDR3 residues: CASSNRQGTMNTEAFF. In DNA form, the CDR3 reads TGTGCCAGCAGCAACAGACAGGGAACAATGAACACTGAAGCTTTCTTT.

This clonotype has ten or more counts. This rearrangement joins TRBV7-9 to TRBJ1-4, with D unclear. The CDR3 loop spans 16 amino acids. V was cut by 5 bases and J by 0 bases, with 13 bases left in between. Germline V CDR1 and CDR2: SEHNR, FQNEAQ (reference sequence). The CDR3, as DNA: TGTGCCAGCAGCATGGGGAAACAACCAACTAATGAAAAACTGTTTTTT. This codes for CASSMGKQPTNEKLFF.

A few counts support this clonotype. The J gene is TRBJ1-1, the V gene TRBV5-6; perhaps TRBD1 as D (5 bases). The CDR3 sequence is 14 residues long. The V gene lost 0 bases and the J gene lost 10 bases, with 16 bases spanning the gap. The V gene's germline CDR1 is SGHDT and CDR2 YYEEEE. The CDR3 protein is CASSLVEMEGRAFF. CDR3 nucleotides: TGTGCCAGCAGCTTGGTCGAGATGGAGGGGAGAGCTTTCTTT.

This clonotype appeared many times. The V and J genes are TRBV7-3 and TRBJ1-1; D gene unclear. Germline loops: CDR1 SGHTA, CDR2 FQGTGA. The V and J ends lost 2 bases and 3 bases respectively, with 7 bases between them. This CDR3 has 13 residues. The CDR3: CASSLGSHTEAFF. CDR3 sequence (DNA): TGTGCCAGCAGCTTAGGGAGTCACACTGAAGCTTTCTTT.

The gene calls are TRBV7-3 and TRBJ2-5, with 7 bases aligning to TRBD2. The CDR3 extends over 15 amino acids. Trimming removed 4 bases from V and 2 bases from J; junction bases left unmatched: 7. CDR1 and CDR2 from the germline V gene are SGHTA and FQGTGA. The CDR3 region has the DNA TGTGCCAGCAGCTCCGGACTAGTTCATCAAGAGACCCAGTACTTC. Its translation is CASSSGLVHQETQYF. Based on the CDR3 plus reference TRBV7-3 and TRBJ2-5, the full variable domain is GAGVSQTPSNKVTEKGKYVELRCDPISGHTALYWYRQSLGQGPEFLIYFQGTGAADDSGLPNDRFFAVRPEGSVSTLKIQRTERGDSAVYLCASSSGLVHQETQYFGPGTRLLVL.

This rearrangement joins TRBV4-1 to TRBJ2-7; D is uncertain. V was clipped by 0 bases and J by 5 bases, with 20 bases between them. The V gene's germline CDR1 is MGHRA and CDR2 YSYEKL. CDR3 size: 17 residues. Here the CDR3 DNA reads TGCGCCAGCAGCCAAGATGCCCCGTGGGCAGGATGGAACGAGCAGTACTTC. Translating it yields CASSQDAPWAGWNEQYF.

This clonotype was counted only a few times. The CDR3 DNA reads TGTGCCACTCCCCCCGGGCTCCCGCAAGAGGAGACCCAGTACTTC. Its translation: CATPPGLPQEETQYF. The chain is built from TRBV27 and TRBJ2-5; D unresolved. Trimming took 10 bases from V and 5 from J, leaving 23 bases between them. The CDR3 totals 15 residues. Germline CDR1 and CDR2: MNHEY and SMNVEV (reference sequence).

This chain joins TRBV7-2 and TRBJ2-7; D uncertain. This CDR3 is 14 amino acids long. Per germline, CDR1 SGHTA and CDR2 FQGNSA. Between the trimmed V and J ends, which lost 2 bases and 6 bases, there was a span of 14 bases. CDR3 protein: CASSLNPGPLEQYF. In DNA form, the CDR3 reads TGTGCCAGCAGCTTAAACCCGGGCCCTCTCGAGCAGTACTTC.

CDR3 region: CSVENRGANNEQFF. The CDR3 DNA reads as TGCAGCGTTGAAAACAGGGGGGCCAACAATGAGCAGTTCTTC. V usage is TRBV29-1 and J usage is TRBJ2-1, with TRBD1 matching over 8 bases. From germline, CDR1 is SQVTM and CDR2 ANQGSEA. Unmatched junction bases numbered 5, after V lost 2 bases and J lost 5 bases. The CDR3 runs to 14 residues.

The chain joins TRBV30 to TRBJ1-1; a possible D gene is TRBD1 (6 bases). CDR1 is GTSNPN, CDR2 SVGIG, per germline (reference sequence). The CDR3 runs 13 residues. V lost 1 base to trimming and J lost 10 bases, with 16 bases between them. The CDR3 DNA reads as TGTGCCTGGAGTGATAAGGGGGTTACGGGAGCTTTCTTT. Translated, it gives CAWSDKGVTGAFF.

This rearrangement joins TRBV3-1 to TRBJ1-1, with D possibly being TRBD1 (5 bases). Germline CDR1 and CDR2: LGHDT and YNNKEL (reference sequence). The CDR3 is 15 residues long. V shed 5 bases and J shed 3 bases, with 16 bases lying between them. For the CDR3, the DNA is TGTGCCAGCAGCTCGACCGGGACCTACTACACTGAAGCTTTCTTT. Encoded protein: CASSSTGTYYTEAFF. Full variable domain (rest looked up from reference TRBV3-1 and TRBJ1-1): DTAVSQTPKYLVTQMGNDKSIKCEQNLGHDTMYWYKQDSKKFLKIMFSYNNKELIINETVPNRFSPKSPDKAHLNLHINSLELGDSAVYFCASSSTGTYYTEAFFGQGTRLTVV.